This entry features one T cell receptor beta chain sequence. Its antigen remains unknown. V dropped 4 bases and J dropped 5 bases, with 11 bases sitting between them. Germline loops: CDR1 SGHTA, CDR2 FQGTGA. This CDR3 comprises 13 residues. This record comes from a study of cytotoxic CD8 clonotypes in ibrutinib-treated CLL. Study-wide results and caveats: Age-matched healthy donor levels were exceeded by baseline clonality, which tracked circulating CD8+ T-cell counts.

Investigators sought sequencing depths of between 1 in 200,000 and 1 in 1 million T cells. The assay was immunoSEQ multiplex PCR, and TCRdb's table has in-frame clones only and misses some. Of over 150,000 clones listed, about four fifths are singletons. The TCR beta libraries used 2 to 2.5 micrograms of genomic DNA that came from cryopreserved PBMCs. The chain couples TRBV7-3 to TRBJ2-5, with D perhaps matching TRBD1 (5 bases). The TCR was taken from a human donor with chronic lymphocytic leukemia. This material consisted of PBMCs, taken after 12 months of ibrutinib treatment. CDR3 bases: TGTGCCAGCAGCTCAGCAGGGTCGGAGACCCAGTACTTC. Amino acid sequence: CASSSAGSETQYF.